This TCR beta chain came from a study of cytomegalovirus exposure and HLA in healthy donors. Notes on the study in general: Rarity marked most TCR sequences, yet some public TCRs occurred in many donors. TCR beta sequences reportedly predicted the HLA-A and HLA-B alleles of most subjects accurately. Later analysis placed DRB1 highest and HLA-C lowest in TCR association rates, which differed by HLA locus. In a later analysis, V- and J-gene trimming of beta chains associated with a DCLRE1C missense variant, replicated independently.

The germline V gene encodes CDR1 LNHDA and CDR2 SQIVND (reference sequence). The CDR3 loop spans 13 amino acids. The ends lost 10 bases at V and 10 bases at J; junction bases unmatched: 10. PCR involved 60 Vbeta and 13 Jbeta primers. The data were produced by immunoSEQ multiplex PCR, yet TCRdb's version contains in-frame clones alone and is incomplete. The sample has 200,000 to 250,000 clones; 60% to 85% are singletons. Comment on this clone: The antigen is unknown.

J is TRBJ2-1 and V is TRBV19; 10 bases line up with TRBD2. This sequence originates from a middle-aged man in good health and CMV-seronegative. The sample was PBMCs. CDR3 sequence reads: CATLLAGTSEQFF. The CDR3, as DNA: TGTGCCACATTACTAGCGGGGACCTCCGAGCAGTTCTTC.